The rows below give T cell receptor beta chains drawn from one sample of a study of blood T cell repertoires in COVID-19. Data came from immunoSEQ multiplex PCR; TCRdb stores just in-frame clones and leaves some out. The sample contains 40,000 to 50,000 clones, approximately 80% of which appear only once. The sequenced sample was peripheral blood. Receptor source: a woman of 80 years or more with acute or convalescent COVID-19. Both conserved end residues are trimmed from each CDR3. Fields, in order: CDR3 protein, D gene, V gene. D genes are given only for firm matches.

cdr3_aa: ASSIQGITDTQY
d_call: .
v_call: TRBV19

cdr3_aa: ASRAGGREGYT
d_call: TRBD1
v_call: TRBV19

cdr3_aa: ASSEMLGLMHGNTIY
d_call: .
v_call: TRBV6-1

cdr3_aa: AIRQNTEAF
d_call: .
v_call: TRBV10-3

cdr3_aa: ASSLDGGSRLNTEAF
d_call: .
v_call: TRBV5-1

cdr3_aa: ASSSLAGVASYNEQF
d_call: TRBD2
v_call: TRBV3-1/TRBV3-2

cdr3_aa: ASSLRQGRNEKLF
d_call: TRBD1
v_call: TRBV2

cdr3_aa: ASSPWSPANQETQY
d_call: .
v_call: TRBV11-2

cdr3_aa: AIRGDTENTEAF
d_call: .
v_call: TRBV10-3

cdr3_aa: ASSLAGAFNEQF
d_call: .
v_call: TRBV7-9

cdr3_aa: ASSSSSHSYTGELF
d_call: .
v_call: TRBV7-2

cdr3_aa: ASSIGDRLYNSPLH
d_call: .
v_call: TRBV19

cdr3_aa: ASSSGPEGTQY
d_call: .
v_call: TRBV19

cdr3_aa: ASFERGLTDTQY
d_call: TRBD2
v_call: TRBV19

cdr3_aa: ASSPGVRGYT
d_call: .
v_call: TRBV3-1/TRBV3-2

cdr3_aa: ASSFGVTGKDGYT
d_call: .
v_call: TRBV5-1

cdr3_aa: ASSPNQDSYEQY
d_call: .
v_call: TRBV18

cdr3_aa: ASTPGTGGYEQY
d_call: TRBD1
v_call: TRBV6-6

cdr3_aa: AAMGSYGQPQH
d_call: .
v_call: TRBV10-2

cdr3_aa: ASSEFERGYQETQY
d_call: TRBD2
v_call: TRBV6-1

cdr3_aa: ASSVDSATEAF
d_call: .
v_call: TRBV2

cdr3_aa: ASSRTDTDTQY
d_call: .
v_call: TRBV2

cdr3_aa: ASSLSETQY
d_call: .
v_call: TRBV11-2

cdr3_aa: ASSHRENYGYT
d_call: .
v_call: TRBV7-8

cdr3_aa: ASSYTSGGSADTQY
d_call: TRBD2
v_call: TRBV6-6

cdr3_aa: ASSQAFEGAGNQPQH
d_call: TRBD1
v_call: TRBV4-1

cdr3_aa: SVKDRGNQPQH
d_call: TRBD1
v_call: TRBV29-1

cdr3_aa: ASSPDRATNEKLF
d_call: TRBD1
v_call: TRBV19

cdr3_aa: ATSRGQGIGATNEKLF
d_call: TRBD1
v_call: TRBV15

cdr3_aa: ASSEEAIRNQPQH
d_call: .
v_call: TRBV2

cdr3_aa: ASSPAQGGETQY
d_call: .
v_call: TRBV18

cdr3_aa: ASSQKTTGTSGGGSYNEQF
d_call: TRBD2
v_call: TRBV7-8

cdr3_aa: ASSIAPGYGYT
d_call: .
v_call: TRBV19

cdr3_aa: ASSIGTGGQSPLH
d_call: TRBD1
v_call: TRBV19

cdr3_aa: ASSSPKNPDRDNSPLH
d_call: TRBD1
v_call: TRBV28

cdr3_aa: ASSGEGVREEDQPQH
d_call: .
v_call: TRBV2

cdr3_aa: AWEGGGGGYT
d_call: .
v_call: TRBV30

cdr3_aa: ASSSSAGGYGYT
d_call: TRBD1
v_call: TRBV9

cdr3_aa: ASSIPTDWNTEAF
d_call: .
v_call: TRBV28

cdr3_aa: ASSLVGSVDYGYT
d_call: .
v_call: TRBV7-9

cdr3_aa: ASSITGESNQPQH
d_call: TRBD1
v_call: TRBV19

cdr3_aa: ASSQEVFGAGTPQETQY
d_call: .
v_call: TRBV4-1

cdr3_aa: ASRATSGGNEDTQY
d_call: TRBD2
v_call: TRBV6-6

cdr3_aa: ASSTPGRGNEKLF
d_call: .
v_call: TRBV19

cdr3_aa: ASSEGGGVTLH
d_call: .
v_call: TRBV6-1

cdr3_aa: ASSSPGLAGGPFLQF
d_call: TRBD2
v_call: TRBV19

cdr3_aa: ASSQGQGFSYEQY
d_call: TRBD1
v_call: TRBV4-1

cdr3_aa: ASSLAGDDTQY
d_call: .
v_call: TRBV7-2

cdr3_aa: AATGTGGQPQH
d_call: TRBD1
v_call: TRBV19

cdr3_aa: ASSQDRIAGDEQF
d_call: TRBD2
v_call: TRBV4-1

cdr3_aa: SVLPGQGSEQY
d_call: TRBD1
v_call: TRBV29-1

cdr3_aa: ASTPSGGTPLH
d_call: .
v_call: TRBV7-9

cdr3_aa: SVGTDPLRVGYT
d_call: TRBD1
v_call: TRBV29-1

cdr3_aa: ASSLSAGYFGEAF
d_call: .
v_call: TRBV9

cdr3_aa: ASSYGAGGRSPLH
d_call: TRBD1
v_call: TRBV6-2/TRBV6-3

cdr3_aa: ASSPYAGTQNTGELF
d_call: .
v_call: TRBV3-1/TRBV3-2

cdr3_aa: ASAGGQGVGEQF
d_call: .
v_call: TRBV5-1